This T cell receptor (beta chain) derives from a study of cytomegalovirus exposure and HLA in healthy donors. Per the germline V gene, CDR1 is SGHRS and CDR2 is YFSETQ. There are 15 residues in the CDR3. V was clipped by 3 bases and J by 7 bases, with 16 bases between them. It was with 60 Vbeta and 13 Jbeta primers that the PCR ran. Sequencing used immunoSEQ multiplex PCR; TCRdb keeps in-frame clones, though not all of them. The sample records 150,000 to 200,000 clones, roughly 85% being singletons. Sequenced: PBMCs. The rearrangement links TRBV5-1 to TRBJ2-2; D might be TRBD1 (6 bases). This receptor was taken from a man younger than 35 in good health and CMV-seropositive. The CDR3 loop is CASSSYLQGNGELFF. The CDR3, as DNA: TGCGCCAGCAGCTCCTATCTACAGGGCAACGGGGAGCTGTTTTTT.